These T cell receptor beta chains were read from a single sample in a study of blood T cells in healthy people across ages. Each CDR3 protein gets one entry after TCRdb re-called the 5' RACE reads with MiXCR. This sample has 1.8 million or so distinct CDR3 sequences, with 30% to 40% found just once. Sequenced material: blood. Receptor source: a human donor in good health. Both conserved end residues are part of each CDR3. Fields, in order: D gene, clone size, J gene, V gene, CDR3 protein, CDR3 DNA. A D gene is named only where the DNA matches it firmly. Some rows mark clone size as missing; the rest say once, few, many or name a class of expanded clone.

d_gene: .; abundance: .; j_gene: TRBJ2-5; v_gene: TRBV7-3; CDR3aa: CASLHSGVGETQYF; CDR3nt: TGTGCCAGTCTACACTCAGGGGTGGGGGAGACCCAGTACTTC
d_gene: .; abundance: .; j_gene: TRBJ1-3; v_gene: TRBV15; CDR3aa: CATSREVAGAASGNTIYF; CDR3nt: TGTGCCACCAGCAGAGAAGTTGCGGGGGCAGCTTCTGGAAACACCATATATTTT
d_gene: TRBD2; abundance: few; j_gene: TRBJ2-3; v_gene: TRBV2; CDR3aa: CASLNPSGLPGEQYF; CDR3nt: TGTGCCAGCCTAAACCCTAGCGGCCTTCCCGGGGAGCAGTATTTT
d_gene: .; abundance: .; j_gene: TRBJ1-2; v_gene: TRBV12-3/TRBV12-4; CDR3aa: CASRAGDNYGYTF; CDR3nt: TGTGCCAGCAGGGCAGGGGATAACTATGGCTACACCTTC
d_gene: TRBD1; abundance: many; j_gene: TRBJ1-2; v_gene: TRBV20-1; CDR3aa: CSAGGTDYGYTF; CDR3nt: TGCAGTGCTGGGGGGACAGACTATGGCTACACCTTC
d_gene: .; abundance: .; j_gene: TRBJ2-4; v_gene: TRBV13; CDR3aa: CANSLNDRAKNIQYF; CDR3nt: TGTGCCAACAGCTTAAACGACAGAGCCAAAAACATTCAGTACTTC
d_gene: .; abundance: .; j_gene: TRBJ2-7; v_gene: TRBV20-1; CDR3aa: CSARKDGYEQYF; CDR3nt: TGCAGTGCTAGAAAGGATGGGTACGAGCAGTACTTC
d_gene: .; abundance: .; j_gene: TRBJ2-7; v_gene: TRBV12-3/TRBV12-4; CDR3aa: CASSSGLRDEQYF; CDR3nt: TGTGCCAGCAGTTCTGGGCTGAGGGACGAGCAGTACTTC
d_gene: TRBD2; abundance: .; j_gene: TRBJ2-1; v_gene: TRBV7-3; CDR3aa: CASSRRAGASNEQFF; CDR3nt: TGTGCCAGCAGCCGACGAGCGGGGGCCAGCAATGAGCAGTTCTTC
d_gene: .; abundance: .; j_gene: TRBJ1-5; v_gene: TRBV7-8; CDR3aa: CASSAALGNQPQHF; CDR3nt: TGTGCCAGCAGCGCAGCGCTGGGCAATCAGCCCCAGCATTTT
d_gene: TRBD2; abundance: .; j_gene: TRBJ2-3; v_gene: TRBV9; CDR3aa: CASSGDGGADTQYF; CDR3nt: TGTGCCAGCAGCGGAGACGGGGGGGCGGATACGCAGTATTTT
d_gene: .; abundance: .; j_gene: TRBJ2-5; v_gene: TRBV7-9; CDR3aa: CASSFTRMGETQYF; CDR3nt: TGTGCCAGCAGCTTTACACGGATGGGAGAGACCCAGTACTTC
d_gene: TRBD2; abundance: .; j_gene: TRBJ2-1; v_gene: TRBV5-1; CDR3aa: CASSTLTSGGGGEQFF; CDR3nt: TGCGCCAGCAGCACACTTACTAGCGGGGGTGGCGGTGAGCAGTTCTTC
d_gene: TRBD1; abundance: few; j_gene: TRBJ2-7; v_gene: TRBV27; CDR3aa: CASSRRDRGFFYEQYF; CDR3nt: TGTGCCAGCAGCCGCCGGGACAGGGGGTTTTTCTACGAGCAGTACTTC
d_gene: .; abundance: .; j_gene: TRBJ2-1; v_gene: TRBV5-6; CDR3aa: CASKRRESYNEQFF; CDR3nt: TGTGCCAGCAAACGGAGGGAGTCCTACAATGAGCAGTTCTTC
d_gene: .; abundance: .; j_gene: TRBJ1-1; v_gene: TRBV4-1; CDR3aa: CASSQALRTGAFF; CDR3nt: TGCGCCAGCAGCCAAGCTTTGAGGACTGGAGCTTTCTTT